The T cell receptor beta chain under discussion was sequenced for a study of cytotoxic CD8 clonotypes in ibrutinib-treated CLL (dated by TCRdb to about 2021). For the wider study: The cohort included about 15 treatment-naive and approximately eleven relapsed/refractory patients; 17 were IGHV unmutated. Partial responses were observed in roughly 24 patients and complete responses in 2; after a median follow-up of 68 months, remission was maintained in 14 patients and progression was observed in approximately 12. Response samples were taken after a median of approximately 12 months on treatment, ranging from about 6 to 36 months. On average, each sample had roughly 250,000 productive templates and approximately 100,000 productive rearrangements. Longitudinal samples were available for about 30% of the 86 trial participants. Cryopreserved peripheral blood mononuclear cells were obtained prior to treatment, at the time of response, and at either disease progression or sustained remission. All remission and progressive disease samples were collected while patients were still receiving ibrutinib. Beyond this particular receptor, the publication reports: Lymph node repertoires were not examined, and the timing of sampling was not matched between patients in sustained remission and those whose disease progressed. At ibrutinib response clonality went up, during sustained remission it held steady, and at progression it dropped back toward baseline. Public clonotypes were rare and either shrank or stayed stable during treatment, and the rise in clonality at ibrutinib response reflected expansion of private clonotypes. Baseline clonality exceeded that of age-matched healthy donors and correlated strongly with circulating CD8+ T-cell counts.

The CDR3 covers 15 residues, taking in both the cysteine and the phenylalanine. Of all the DNA, just the CDR3 is kept, 45 bases in frame from base 1. For this chain, trimming is 1 base at the V end and 6 bases at the J end, and the number of junction bases without a gene match is 5. For CDR1 and CDR2, the germline V gene lists SGHRS and YFSETQ. In light of the paper, this sample's time point label describes: roughly 2 years on ibrutinib. For TCR beta library preparation, roughly 2 micrograms of genomic DNA were extracted from the cryopreserved PBMCs. Longitudinal blood samples from CLL patients on ibrutinib monotherapy were analyzed using high-throughput TCR beta sequencing. The patients took part in an open-label, single-center phase 2 trial of ibrutinib monotherapy. A MiSeq instrument was used for deep resolution sequencing, which targeted depths ranging from 1 in 1 million up to 1 in 200,000 T cells, with coverage averaging 10x for each clonotype. TCR beta libraries were generated with the immunoSEQ hsTCRB Kit. The authors processed their data as follows. Data were analyzed with ImmunoSEQ Data Assistant and ImmunoSEQ Analyzer, with V, D and J genes assigned per IMGT definitions. Clonality, with values ranging from 0 to 1, was calculated as one minus the normalized Shannon entropy of productive rearrangement frequencies. Public clonotype analysis was restricted to overrepresented clonotypes comprising at least 0.05% of each patient's repertoire. About a dozen age-matched healthy donor repertoires from immuneACCESS were used as controls for clonality. Imported from immuneACCESS, the table was reduced by TCRdb to in-frame sequences with V and J called. These copies leave out some clones; in studies compared against another copy, an unresolved V gene accounts for under half, and the cause of the remainder is not known. V and J calls and clone size follow that table, whereas D and trimming were derived from the DNA. The sample has around 140,000 clones on record, about 70% of them singletons. The ten biggest clones cover 5.1% of the sample.

This clone has a handful of counts. Which antigen it targets is not known. No much larger clone exists at a distance of one base, and base qualities are not known. This chain joins TRBV5-1 to TRBJ1-3; TRBD1 agrees with 9 junctional bases. The TCR originated in a human donor with chronic lymphocytic leukemia. This sample comprised PBMCs, obtained after 24 months of ibrutinib treatment. The DNA reads as follows: TGCGCCAGCAGCTTGCCGGGACAGGGTACAAACACCATATATTTT. Its protein is CASSLPGQGTNTIYF.